What follows are 7 T cell receptor beta chains derived from one specimen sequenced in a study of molecular identifiers for immune sequencing clone quantification. TCRdb passed the PCR reads through MiXCR, listing each CDR3 protein once. The data show roughly 630,000 distinct CDR3 sequences, about 25% seen once. The sequenced material came from naive CD8+ T cells from blood, with Jurkat cell RNA spiked in. Regarding subset: FACS-sorted CD8+CD4-CCR7+CD45RA+ naive T cells. The receptors were sampled from a human donor in good health. Some libraries in this study had Jurkat cell RNA spiked in.

The J gene is TRBJ2-7, the V gene TRBV6-2 or TRBV6-3; 7 bases line up with TRBD2. The germline V gene encodes CDR1 MNHEY and CDR2 SVGEGT. V shed 6 bases, J shed 2 bases, and the junction held 4 bases outside the gene matches. The CDR3 consists of 13 residues. The CDR3 DNA sequence: TGTGCCAGCAGATCCGGACTAGCCTACGAGCAGTACTTC. It is translated as CASRSGLAYEQYF.

This clonotype has a handful of counts. The rearrangement joins TRBV4-3 to TRBJ2-5, with TRBD2 matching 8 bases. The CDR3 is 16 amino acids. Trimming cost V 0 bases and J 5 bases; bases outside gene matches: 8. The germline V gene encodes CDR1 LGHNA and CDR2 YSLEER. CDR3 sequence (DNA): TGCGCCAGCAGCCAAGAGGGTAGCGGGGTAGGGGAGACCCAGTACTTC. Its protein product is CASSQEGSGVGETQYF.

Details on this clonotype: Just one base apart from a much larger clone, this may be a read error. This chain joins TRBV28 and TRBJ2-4; possible D gene TRBD2, 5 bases. This CDR3 has 12 amino acids. Germline-derived CDR1 and CDR2 are MDHEN and SYDVKM. The CDR3 bases are TGTGCCAGCAGTCCCGCCGGGGATATTCAGCACTTC. The encoded protein is CASSPAGDIQHF.

This clonotype appeared once. A read error may produce the germline difference seen at one junction end. V usage is TRBV6-1 and J usage is TRBJ2-7; no clear D gene. Germline CDR1 and CDR2: MNHNS and SASEGT. The CDR3 extends over 14 amino acids. The CDR3 coding sequence is TGTGCCAGCAGTGGCGTCAGGAGCTCCTACAAGCAGTACTTC. It translates to CASSGVRSSYKQYF.

This clonotype was observed a handful of times. This chain uses TRBV6-2 or TRBV6-3 with TRBJ1-5; D ambiguous. Germline assignment: CDR1 MNHEY and CDR2 SVGEGT. CDR3 length: 19 residues. With 8 bases removed from V and 0 bases from J, the gap between germline ends came to 26 bases. The CDR3 bases are TGTGCCAGCGAGAGTCGTGTTTCCCACTATACTTATAGCAATCAGCCCCAGCATTTT. It specifies CASESRVSHYTYSNQPQHF.

This clonotype was counted ten times or more. The CDR3 loop reads CAWSGEGGNIQYF. In nucleotides, the CDR3 is TGTGCCTGGAGTGGAGAAGGTGGAAACATTCAGTACTTC. J is TRBJ2-4 and V is TRBV30; D ambiguous. CDR3 length: 13 amino acids. With 1 base removed from V and 6 bases from J, the gap between germline ends came to 10 bases. Germline CDR1 GTSNPN, CDR2 SVGIG (reference sequence).

About this clonotype itself: Given a much more abundant clone one base away, this may be a read error. The chain uses TRBV28 and TRBJ1-1, with TRBD1 matching 9 bases. Germline lookup yields CDR1 MDHEN and CDR2 SYDVKM. The CDR3 extends over 14 amino acids. In DNA, the CDR3 is TGTGCCAGCAGTAGGGACAGGGCGAACACTGTAGCTTTCTTT. Translation gives CASSRDRANTVAFF.